The 2 T cell receptor beta chains in this list originate from one sample, sequenced in a study of spatial heterogeneity in lung cancer. These receptors lack a known antigen. Time point given: sample taken at primary tumor resection. Points from the study as a whole: Expanded alpha and beta TCR counts within tumors tracked tumor mutation counts.

TCRdb analysed the 5' RACE reads with MiXCR anew, one entry per CDR3 protein. The sample contains 3,000 to 3,500 distinct CDR3 sequences, about 7.3% of which appear only once. The source was lung tumor tissue, collected at surgery. The receptors here all came from a male donor with early-stage non-small cell lung cancer.

This rearrangement joins TRBV28 to TRBJ1-4; 7 bases fit TRBD1. CDR1 and CDR2 from the germline V gene are MDHEN and SYDVKM. This CDR3 comprises 14 residues. Germline trimming cut 6 bases from V and 7 bases from J; bases unmatched to any gene: 8. The CDR3 reads CASRSTGKSEKLFF. Written as DNA, the CDR3 is TGTGCCAGCAGGTCGACAGGGAAGTCTGAAAAACTGTTTTTT.

This clonotype was recorded many times. The chain joins TRBV14 to TRBJ2-2; D may be TRBD1 (6 bases). V gave up 2 bases and J gave up 4 bases, with 8 bases separating them. The CDR3 has 14 amino acids. Looked up from germline, CDR1 is SGHDN and CDR2 is FVKESK. The CDR3 here is CASSQNRVTGELFF. In DNA, the CDR3 is TGTGCCAGCAGCCAAAACAGGGTCACCGGGGAGCTGTTTTTT.